Presented here are 9 T cell receptor beta chains from one specimen sequenced in a study of CD8+CD57+ T cells in acquired aplastic anemia (dated by TCRdb to the late 2010s). TCRdb records Illumina HiSeq 2000 as the sequencer. Genomic DNA served as template for TCR beta VDJ combination and CDR3 sequence profiling. TCRdb cleaned the public reads at Q25 with fastp, built clones with MiXCR and kept in-frame beta chains. Rows matching on CDR3 protein sequence are summarized as one entry with the most common DNA and genes. The sample includes approximately 380,000 distinct CDR3 sequences, with around 72% observed a single time. Jointly, the top ten make up 4% of the sample. The specimen sequenced was sorted CD4+, CD8+, or CD8+CD57+ T cells (not recorded which) from PBMCs. The source is a human donor in good health, serving as a control.

The table lists this clonotype with many counts. The chain uses TRBV6-6 and TRBJ2-7; TRBD2 matches 7 bases. CDR3 length: 13 amino acids. Germline assignment: CDR1 MNHNY and CDR2 SVGAGI (reference sequence). V lost 7 bases, J lost 4 bases, and 7 bases stayed unmatched. The CDR3 region has the DNA TGTGCCAGCACCGGCGGGAGTTCTTACGAGCAGTACTTC. Protein product: CASTGGSSYEQYF.

This clonotype was seen a handful of times. The CDR3, as DNA: TGTGCCAGCAGTGCGATGGCGGGGGGCTACGAGCAGTACTTC. It codes for CASSAMAGGYEQYF. The V call is TRBV25-1, the J call TRBJ2-7; 8 bases are shared with TRBD2. The CDR3 consists of 14 residues. J gave up 3 bases and V 4 bases, and 5 bases lay outside the gene matches. The germline V gene has CDR1 MGHDK and CDR2 SYGVNS.

The chain joins TRBV9 to TRBJ2-5, with a weak D call TRBD2 (6 bases). From germline, CDR1 is SGDLS and CDR2 YYNGEE. V lost 3 bases and J 10 bases, leaving 22 bases between the germline ends. This CDR3 comprises 15 residues. CDR3 sequence reads: CASSATGEYSHLQYF. CDR3 DNA sequence: TGTGCCAGCAGCGCAACGGGGGAGTACTCACACCTCCAGTACTTC. Complete variable domain (other parts from reference TRBV9 and TRBJ2-5): DSGVTQTPKHLITATGQRVTLRCSPRSGDLSVYWYQQSLDQGLQFLIQYYNGEERAKGNILERFSAQQFPDLHSELNLSSLELGDSALYFCASSATGEYSHLQYFGPGTRLLVL.

J is TRBJ1-5 and V is TRBV9; possibly TRBD1 for D (6 bases). The germline CDR1 and CDR2 sequences are SGDLS and YYNGEE. V gave up 0 bases and J gave up 9 bases, with 10 bases separating them. The CDR3 has 13 residues. For the CDR3, the DNA is TGTGCCAGCAGCGTAGAGGGGGAAGGGCCCCAGCATTTT. This translates into CASSVEGEGPQHF.

Many counts were recorded for this clonotype. This chain links TRBV6-5 with TRBJ1-2, with D perhaps TRBD1 (5 bases). V was clipped by 0 bases and J by 6 bases, with 26 bases between them. CDR1 and CDR2 from the germline V gene are MNHEY and SVGAGI. The CDR3 totals 19 residues. In DNA, the CDR3 is TGTGCCAGCAGTTACTCGGTTTATTTCGGGACCTACCGATTTCATGGCTACACCTTC. This sequence encodes CASSYSVYFGTYRFHGYTF.

On this clonotype: A junction end diverges from the germline sequence, so it may reflect a read error. The chain is built from TRBV9 and TRBJ1-5; D possibly corresponds to TRBD1 (6 bases). Looked up from germline, CDR1 is SGDLS and CDR2 is YYNGEE. This CDR3 comprises 14 residues. CDR3: CASSDAGAGGPENF. For the CDR3, the DNA is TGTGCCAGCAGCGACGCAGGAGCGGGGGGGCCTGAGAATTTT.

V usage is TRBV7-8 and J usage is TRBJ2-3; 10 nucleotides match TRBD1. In germline, CDR1 is SGHVS, CDR2 FQNEAQ. V was pared by 0 bases and J by 4 bases, with 7 bases of the junction left unmatched. CDR3 size: 17 residues. CDR3 nucleotide sequence: TGTGCCAGCAGCTTAGCTCCGGGACAGGGGAAGGCAGATACGCAGTATTTT. Its translation is CASSLAPGQGKADTQYF. Variable domain in full (rest from reference TRBV7-8 and TRBJ2-3): GAGVSQSPRYKVAKRGQDVALRCDPISGHVSLFWYQQALGQGPEFLTYFQNEAQLDKSGLPSDRFFAERPEGSVSTLKIQRTQQEDSAVYLCASSLAPGQGKADTQYFGPGTRLTVL.

CDR3 bases: TGCAGTGCTAGAGGGCCACAGGGCGACAACAATGAGCAGTTCTTC. It translates to CSARGPQGDNNEQFF. The rearrangement links TRBV20-1 to TRBJ2-1; D perhaps matches TRBD1 (6 bases). Trimming pared 1 base from V and 5 bases from J, leaving 15 bases between. From germline, CDR1 is DFQATT and CDR2 SNEGSKA (reference sequence). There are 15 residues in the CDR3.

This clonotype was seen at least ten times. CDR3 nucleotide sequence: TGTGCCAGCAGCTACCCAGGGGGCCCCTCAGATACGCAGTATTTT. Translation gives CASSYPGGPSDTQYF. The chain uses TRBV6-6 and TRBJ2-3, with 8 bases that match TRBD1. V lost 6 bases and J lost 4; bases outside the gene matches: 9. The germline V gene encodes CDR1 MNHNY and CDR2 SVGAGI (reference sequence). This CDR3 is built from 15 residues.